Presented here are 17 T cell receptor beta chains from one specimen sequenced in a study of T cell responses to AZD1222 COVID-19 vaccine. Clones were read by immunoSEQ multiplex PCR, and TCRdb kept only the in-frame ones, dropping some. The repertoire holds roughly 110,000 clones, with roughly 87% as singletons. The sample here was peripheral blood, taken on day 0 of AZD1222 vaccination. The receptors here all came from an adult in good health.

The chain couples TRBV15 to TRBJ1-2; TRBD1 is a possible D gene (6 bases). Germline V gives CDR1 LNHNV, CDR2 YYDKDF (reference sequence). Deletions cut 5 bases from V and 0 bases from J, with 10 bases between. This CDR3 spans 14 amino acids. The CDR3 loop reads CATSEGGANYGYTF. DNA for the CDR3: TGTGCCACCAGCGAAGGGGGGGCTAACTATGGCTACACCTTC. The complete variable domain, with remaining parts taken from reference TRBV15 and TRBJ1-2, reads DAMVIQNPRYQVTQFGKPVTLSCSQTLNHNVMYWYQQKSSQAPKLLFHYYDKDFNNEADTPDNFQSRRPNTSFCFLDIRSPGLGDTAMYLCATSEGGANYGYTFGSGTRLTVV.

The CDR3 protein is CASSYSNRQGLYGYTF. CDR3 nucleotide sequence: TGTGCCAGCAGTTACTCAAACAGACAGGGACTCTATGGCTACACCTTC. The gene calls are TRBV6-2 or TRBV6-3 and TRBJ1-2; 7 bases map to TRBD1. CDR3 size: 16 residues. With 0 bases clipped from V and 4 bases from J, the junction kept 8 bases outside the gene matches. CDR1 is MNHEY and CDR2 is SVGEGT in the germline V gene.

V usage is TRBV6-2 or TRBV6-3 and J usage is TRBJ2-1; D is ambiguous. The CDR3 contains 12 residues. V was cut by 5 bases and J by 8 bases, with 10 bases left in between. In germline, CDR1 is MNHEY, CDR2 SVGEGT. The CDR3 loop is CASSATRHEQFF. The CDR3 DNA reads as TGTGCCAGCAGTGCCACGCGGCATGAGCAGTTCTTC.

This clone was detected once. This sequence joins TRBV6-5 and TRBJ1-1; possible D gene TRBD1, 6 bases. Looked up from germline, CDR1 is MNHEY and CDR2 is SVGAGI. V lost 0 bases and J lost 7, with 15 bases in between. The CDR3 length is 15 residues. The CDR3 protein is CASSYSRTVSFEAFF. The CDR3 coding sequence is TGTGCCAGCAGTTACTCTAGGACAGTCTCGTTTGAAGCTTTCTTT.

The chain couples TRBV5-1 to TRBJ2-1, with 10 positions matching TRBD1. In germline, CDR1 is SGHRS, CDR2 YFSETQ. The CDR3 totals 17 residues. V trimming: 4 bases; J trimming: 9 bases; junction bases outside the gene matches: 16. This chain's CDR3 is CASSKPPPGTGASEQFF. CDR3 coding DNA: TGCGCCAGCAGCAAACCCCCACCCGGGACAGGGGCCAGTGAGCAGTTCTTC.

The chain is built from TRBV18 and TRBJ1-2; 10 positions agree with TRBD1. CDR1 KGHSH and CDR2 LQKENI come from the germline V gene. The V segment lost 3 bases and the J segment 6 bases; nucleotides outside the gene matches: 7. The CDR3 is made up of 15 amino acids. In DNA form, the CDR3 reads TGTGCCAGCTCACCTTTACCGGGACAGGGGAATGGCTACACCTTC. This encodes CASSPLPGQGNGYTF.

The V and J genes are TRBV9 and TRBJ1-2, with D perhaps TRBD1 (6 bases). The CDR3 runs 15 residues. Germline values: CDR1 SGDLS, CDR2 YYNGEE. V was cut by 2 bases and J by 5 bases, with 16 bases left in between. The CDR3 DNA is TGTGCCAGCAGCGTGGGGACATTATTTGTATATGGCTACACCTTC. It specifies CASSVGTLFVYGYTF. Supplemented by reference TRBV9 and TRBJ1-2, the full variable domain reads DSGVTQTPKHLITATGQRVTLRCSPRSGDLSVYWYQQSLDQGLQFLIQYYNGEERAKGNILERFSAQQFPDLHSELNLSSLELGDSALYFCASSVGTLFVYGYTFGSGTRLTVV.

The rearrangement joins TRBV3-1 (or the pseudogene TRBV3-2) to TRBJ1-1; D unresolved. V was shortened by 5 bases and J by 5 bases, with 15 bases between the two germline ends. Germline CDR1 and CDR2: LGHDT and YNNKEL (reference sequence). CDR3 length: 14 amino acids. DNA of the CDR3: TGTGCCAGCAGCAGAGCCGGGATCAGGACTGAAGCTTTCTTT. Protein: CASSRAGIRTEAFF.

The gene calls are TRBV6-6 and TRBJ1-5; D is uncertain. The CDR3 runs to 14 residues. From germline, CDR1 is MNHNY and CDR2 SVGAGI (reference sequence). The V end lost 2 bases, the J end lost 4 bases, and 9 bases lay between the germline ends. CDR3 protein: CASSYRPGNQPQHF. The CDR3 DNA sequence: TGTGCCAGCAGTTACAGGCCTGGGAATCAGCCCCAGCATTTT.

The CDR3 sequence is CSASQGAGEQYF. In nucleotides, the CDR3 is TGCAGCGCTTCACAGGGGGCGGGGGAGCAGTACTTC. The rearrangement joins TRBV29-1 to TRBJ2-7; 9 bases match TRBD1. The CDR3 length is 12 residues. V lost 7 bases to trimming and J lost 7 bases; unmatched junction nucleotides: 8. Germline V gene sequence: CDR1 SQVTM, CDR2 ANQGSEA.

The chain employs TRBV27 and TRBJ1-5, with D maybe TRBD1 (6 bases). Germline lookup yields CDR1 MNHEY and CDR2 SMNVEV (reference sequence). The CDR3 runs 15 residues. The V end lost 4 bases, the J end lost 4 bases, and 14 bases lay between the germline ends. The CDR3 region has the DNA TGTGCCAGCAGTTCACACGGGACAAATAATCAGCCCCAGCATTTT. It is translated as CASSSHGTNNQPQHF.

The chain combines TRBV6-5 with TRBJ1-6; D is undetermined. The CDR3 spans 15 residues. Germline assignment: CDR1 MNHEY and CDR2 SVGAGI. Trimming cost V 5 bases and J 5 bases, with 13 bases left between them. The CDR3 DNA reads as TGTGCCAGCAGTCCAACGACGCCTAATAATTCACCCCTCCACTTT. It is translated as CASSPTTPNNSPLHF.

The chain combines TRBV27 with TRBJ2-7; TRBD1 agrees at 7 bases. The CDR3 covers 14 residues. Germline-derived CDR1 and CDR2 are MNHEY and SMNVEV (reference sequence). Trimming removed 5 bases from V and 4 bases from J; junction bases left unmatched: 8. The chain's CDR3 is CASSLRDRLYEQYF. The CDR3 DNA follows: TGTGCCAGCAGTCTCCGGGACAGACTATACGAGCAGTACTTC.

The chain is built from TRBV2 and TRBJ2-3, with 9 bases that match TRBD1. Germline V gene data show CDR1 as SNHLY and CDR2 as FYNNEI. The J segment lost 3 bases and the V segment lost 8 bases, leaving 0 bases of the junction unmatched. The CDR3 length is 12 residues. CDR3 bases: TGTGCCAGCGACAGGGGGACAGATACGCAGTATTTT. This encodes CASDRGTDTQYF.

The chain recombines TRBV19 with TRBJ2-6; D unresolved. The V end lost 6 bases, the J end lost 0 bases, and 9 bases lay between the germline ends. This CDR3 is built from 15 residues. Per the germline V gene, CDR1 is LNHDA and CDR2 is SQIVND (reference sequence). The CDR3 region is CASRVPISGANVLTF. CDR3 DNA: TGTGCCAGTAGGGTCCCCATCTCTGGGGCCAACGTCCTGACTTTC. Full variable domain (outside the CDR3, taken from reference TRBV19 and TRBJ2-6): DGGITQSPKYLFRKEGQNVTLSCEQNLNHDAMYWYRQDPGQGLRLIYYSQIVNDFQKGDIAEGYSVSREKKESFPLTVTSAQKNPTAFYLCASRVPISGANVLTFGAGSRLTVL.

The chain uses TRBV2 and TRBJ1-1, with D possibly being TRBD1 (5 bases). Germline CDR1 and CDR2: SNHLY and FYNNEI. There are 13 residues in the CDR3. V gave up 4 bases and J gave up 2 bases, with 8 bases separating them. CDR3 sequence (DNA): TGTGCCAGCAGTGTGGGGGACAACACTGAAGCTTTCTTT. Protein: CASSVGDNTEAFF.

The CDR3 DNA sequence: TGTGCCACCAGGGCCGGGGGACGTAATTCACCCCTCCACTTT. As protein: CATRAGGRNSPLHF. The genes are TRBV24-1 and TRBJ1-6, with D perhaps matching TRBD1 (5 bases). The CDR3 consists of 14 residues. CDR1 is KGHDR, CDR2 SFDVKD, per germline. V was cut by 7 bases and J by 6 bases, with 12 bases left in between.